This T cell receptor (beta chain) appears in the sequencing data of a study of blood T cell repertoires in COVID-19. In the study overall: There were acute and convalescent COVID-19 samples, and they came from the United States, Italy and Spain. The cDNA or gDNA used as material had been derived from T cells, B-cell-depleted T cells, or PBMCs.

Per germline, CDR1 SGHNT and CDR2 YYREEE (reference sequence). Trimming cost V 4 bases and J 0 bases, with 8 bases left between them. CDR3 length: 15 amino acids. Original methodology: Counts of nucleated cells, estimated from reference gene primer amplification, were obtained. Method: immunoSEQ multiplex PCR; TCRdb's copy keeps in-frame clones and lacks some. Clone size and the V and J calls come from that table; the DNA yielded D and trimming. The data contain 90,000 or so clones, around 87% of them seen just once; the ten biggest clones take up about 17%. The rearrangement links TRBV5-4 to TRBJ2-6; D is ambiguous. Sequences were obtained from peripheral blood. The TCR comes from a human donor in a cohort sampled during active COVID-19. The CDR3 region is CASSPPSSGANVLTF. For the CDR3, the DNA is TGTGCCAGCAGCCCCCCCAGCTCTGGGGCCAACGTCCTGACTTTC.